This T cell receptor beta chain was obtained from a study of cytomegalovirus exposure and HLA in healthy donors. The PCR used 60 Vbeta and 13 Jbeta primers. Here immunoSEQ multiplex PCR was the method, and the copy in TCRdb shows in-frame clones only, minus some. The sample lists around 170,000 clones; approximately 84% were seen once. Germline V gene lookup returns CDR1 SGHDT and CDR2 YYEEEE. Inclusive of both ends, the CDR3 amounts to 11 amino acids. Overall study results and limits: In a later analysis, TCR beta V- and J-gene trimming showed a link to a missense DCLRE1C variant.

This clone was counted a single time. Its cognate antigen is unknown. Without the conserved terminal phenylalanine or tryptophan, this CDR3 likely stems from a read error. The DNA is omitted, as the CDR3 cannot be located on it reliably, and the CDR3 follows TCRdb's listing. The chain joins TRBV5-6 to TRBJ2-3; no DNA check was done on the table's D call, TRBD2. This sequence was found in a man in his fifties in good health and CMV-seronegative. Sample: PBMCs. CDR3 amino acids: CASSLGGLRLY.